Shown below are 21 T cell receptor beta chains from a single sample sequenced in a study of blood T cell repertoires in COVID-19. Clones were sequenced by immunoSEQ multiplex PCR, and TCRdb holds only the in-frame ones, with some missing. The table shows about 54,000 clones, with 90% occurring only once. Source material: peripheral blood. Receptors originate from a woman aged 35 to 49 with active COVID-19.

The V call is TRBV11-3, the J call TRBJ2-1; 10 positions match TRBD2. Germline loops: CDR1 SGHNT, CDR2 YENEEA. This CDR3 region has 17 residues. V lost 0 bases and J lost 3; bases outside the gene matches: 5. The CDR3 region is CASSLESGGAFYNEQFF. The CDR3 region has the DNA TGTGCCAGCAGCTTAGAAAGCGGGGGGGCCTTCTACAATGAGCAGTTCTTC.

The J gene is TRBJ1-2, the V gene TRBV29-1; 10 bases align to TRBD1. The CDR3 consists of 16 residues. Germline CDR1 SQVTM, CDR2 ANQGSEA. Trimming cost V 3 bases and J 6 bases; bases outside gene matches: 13. In DNA, the CDR3 is TGCAGCGTTGATCCCCGTGGTGTGGGACAGGGGCATGGCTACACCTTC. Its protein is CSVDPRGVGQGHGYTF.

The chain links TRBV4-1 to TRBJ2-5; 14 bases are a match to TRBD2. J lost 2 bases, V lost 1 base, and 3 bases had no gene match. CDR1 MGHRA and CDR2 YSYEKL come from the germline V gene. CDR3 length equals 17 residues. CDR3 nucleotides: TGCGCCAGCAGCCAAGCCGGGACTAGCGGGGGACAAGAGACCCAGTACTTC. It specifies CASSQAGTSGGQETQYF.

The CDR3 DNA is TGTGCCGGGACAGGGGGCATCTATGGCTACACCTTC. It encodes CAGTGGIYGYTF. The rearrangement uses TRBV30 and TRBJ1-2, with 12 bases identical to TRBD1. CDR1 and CDR2 from the germline V gene are GTSNPN and SVGIG (reference sequence). The CDR3 is 12 residues long. V gave up 8 bases and J gave up 4 bases; unmatched junction bases: 2.

The count of this clone is one. V usage is TRBV7-9 and J usage is TRBJ2-7; tentative D call: TRBD1 (6 bases). This CDR3 region has 16 residues. Germline CDR1 and CDR2: SEHNR and FQNEAQ (reference sequence). V gave up 5 bases and J gave up 7 bases, with 24 bases separating them. The CDR3 DNA is TGTGCCAGCAGCGCGCGGACCGGGACACATCAAAAAGAGCAGTACTTC. It is translated as CASSARTGTHQKEQYF.

This chain uses TRBV7-9 with TRBJ2-7; D uncertain. From germline, CDR1 is SEHNR and CDR2 FQNEAQ (reference sequence). The CDR3 length is 11 residues. V was pared by 2 bases and J by 8 bases, with 7 bases between. The CDR3 protein is CASSLLEQQYF. The CDR3 coding sequence is TGTGCCAGCAGCTTACTTGAGCAGCAGTACTTC.

V usage is TRBV4-2 and J usage is TRBJ1-1; possible D gene TRBD1, 5 bases. With 4 bases removed from V and 4 bases from J, the gap between germline ends came to 16 bases. CDR3 length: 15 residues. In germline, CDR1 is LGHNA, CDR2 YNFKEQ. CDR3 in amino acids: CASSLARGVGTEAFF. DNA of the CDR3: TGTGCCAGCAGCCTGGCCCGGGGGGTTGGCACTGAAGCTTTCTTT.

The rearrangement joins TRBV7-2 to TRBJ2-5; TRBD2 agrees at 12 bases. Looked up from germline, CDR1 is SGHTA and CDR2 is FQGNSA. Losses at the gene ends were 0 bases for V and 1 base for J; bases not matched to a gene: 6. The CDR3 sequence is 18 residues long. The CDR3 loop reads CASSLARTSGATQETQYF. CDR3 DNA: TGTGCCAGCAGCTTAGCGAGGACTAGCGGGGCCACCCAAGAGACCCAGTACTTC. Full variable domain (rest looked up from reference TRBV7-2 and TRBJ2-5): GAGVSQSPSNKVTEKGKDVELRCDPISGHTALYWYRQSLGQGLEFLIYFQGNSAPDKSGLPSDRFSAERTGGSVSTLTIQRTQQEDSAVYLCASSLARTSGATQETQYFGPGTRLLVL.

The chain joins TRBV5-1 to TRBJ1-3; 8 nucleotides match TRBD1. CDR3 length: 15 residues. V gave up 0 bases and J gave up 2 bases; unmatched junction bases: 1. Germline values: CDR1 SGHRS, CDR2 YFSETQ. The CDR3 loop reads CASSLVTGAGNTIYF. DNA for the CDR3: TGCGCCAGCAGCTTGGTGACAGGGGCTGGAAACACCATATATTTT.

The chain recombines TRBV4-3 with TRBJ2-6; D remains unclear. The CDR3 covers 15 residues. V was trimmed by 1 base and J by 5 bases, leaving 9 bases between them. Germline lookup yields CDR1 LGHNA and CDR2 YSLEER. Here the CDR3 DNA reads TGCGCCAGCAGCCAAGGCGGATATAGGGCCAACGTCCTGACTTTC. It encodes CASSQGGYRANVLTF.

The chain employs TRBV3-1 (or the pseudogene TRBV3-2) and TRBJ1-1; D might be TRBD1 (5 bases). V was pared by 8 bases and J by 0 bases, with 13 bases between. This CDR3 is built from 14 residues. Germline loops: CDR1 LGHDT, CDR2 YNNKEL (reference sequence). The CDR3 loop is CASSLQGMNTEAFF. CDR3 sequence (DNA): TGTGCCAGCTCCCTGCAGGGTATGAACACTGAAGCTTTCTTT.

The chain recombines TRBV11-2 with TRBJ2-7, with 9 bases fitting TRBD1. Trimming at V came to 5 bases and at J to 4 bases, leaving 3 bases not matched to a gene. The CDR3 extends over 13 amino acids. Germline V lookup: CDR1 SGHAT, CDR2 FQNNGV. The CDR3 loop is CASSQTGGYEQYF. CDR3 DNA: TGTGCCAGCAGCCAGACAGGGGGGTACGAGCAGTACTTC. Looking up the rest from reference TRBV11-2 and TRBJ2-7 gives the full variable domain: EAGVAQSPRYKIIEKRQSVAFWCNPISGHATLYWYQQILGQGPKLLIQFQNNGVVDDSQLPKDRFSAERLKGVDSTLKIQPAKLEDSAVYLCASSQTGGYEQYFGPGTRLTVT.

This chain joins TRBV5-4 and TRBJ2-1; possibly TRBD1 for D (6 bases). The V end was cut by 2 bases, the J end by 2 bases, with 11 bases between. The CDR3 covers 15 residues. CDR1 SGHNT and CDR2 YYREEE come from the germline V gene (reference sequence). The CDR3 sequence: CASSFQGSAYNEQFF. In nucleotides, the CDR3 is TGTGCCAGCAGCTTTCAGGGGAGCGCCTACAATGAGCAGTTCTTC.

The chain has TRBV5-1 and TRBJ1-1, with D possibly TRBD1 on 5 matching bases. Trimming took off 2 bases at V and 2 bases at J, with 10 bases between the two ends. The CDR3 is 14 amino acids. CDR1 SGHRS and CDR2 YFSETQ come from the germline V gene. The CDR3 protein is CASSFQGLNTEAFF. CDR3 bases: TGCGCCAGCAGCTTCCAGGGACTCAACACTGAAGCTTTCTTT.

CDR3 residues: CASSEGGAQYF. CDR3 coding DNA: TGTGCCAGCAGTGAAGGGGGCGCCCAGTACTTC. V and J are TRBV6-1 and TRBJ2-5; possibly TRBD1 for D (5 bases). Germline values: CDR1 MNHNS, CDR2 SASEGT. The CDR3 totals 11 residues. Trimming removed 1 base at V and 9 bases at J, with 6 bases between.

This clone was found once. The chain links TRBV10-3 to TRBJ1-6; no firm D call. The germline V and J ends were trimmed by 6 bases and 5 bases, with 5 bases remaining between them. Germline V lookup: CDR1 ENHRY, CDR2 SYGVKD. This CDR3 is built from 12 residues. CDR3 amino acids: CAIRTHNSPLHF. The CDR3 DNA reads as TGTGCCATCAGAACTCATAATTCACCCCTCCACTTT.

The chain employs TRBV3-1 (or the pseudogene TRBV3-2) and TRBJ1-1; perhaps TRBD1 as D (6 bases). The V gene's germline CDR1 is LGHDT and CDR2 YNNKEL (reference sequence). V was pared by 4 bases and J by 2 bases, with 8 bases between. This CDR3 is built from 13 residues. The CDR3 loop reads CASSPQGNTEAFF. As DNA, the CDR3 is TGTGCCAGCAGCCCACAGGGAAACACTGAAGCTTTCTTT.

This rearrangement joins TRBV4-3 to TRBJ1-4; maybe TRBD1 (5 bases). This CDR3 spans 17 amino acids. Germline V gene data show CDR1 as LGHNA and CDR2 as YSLEER. V shed 0 bases and J shed 5 bases, with 16 bases lying between them. CDR3 nucleotide sequence: TGCGCCAGCAGCCAAGAGTATATGACAGAAACCAATGAAAAACTGTTTTTT. It specifies CASSQEYMTETNEKLFF.

The chain has TRBV11-2 and TRBJ2-1; tentatively, D is TRBD2 (5 bases). The length of the CDR3 is 14 residues. V was trimmed by 3 bases and J by 11 bases, leaving 17 bases between them. CDR1 and CDR2 (germline): SGHAT, FQNNGV. The CDR3 reads CASSFPGVSRKQFF. Written as DNA, the CDR3 is TGTGCCAGCAGCTTCCCCGGGGTGAGCCGGAAGCAGTTCTTC.

This chain connects TRBV5-5 to TRBJ1-4; 7 bases agree with TRBD1. Per germline, CDR1 SGHKS and CDR2 YYEKEE (reference sequence). The CDR3 length is 13 residues. Trimming cost V 4 bases and J 8 bases; bases outside gene matches: 5. CDR3 nucleotides: TGTGCCAGCAGCCTGGGACAGTTGGAAAAACTGTTTTTT. Translation gives CASSLGQLEKLFF.

The chain couples TRBV9 to TRBJ1-4; 7 nucleotides align to TRBD1. CDR1 is SGDLS, CDR2 YYNGEE, per germline. This CDR3 contains 16 residues. Trimming cost V 3 bases and J 0 bases; bases outside gene matches: 5. The CDR3 loop is CASSASGQATNEKLFF. The CDR3 bases are TGTGCCAGCAGCGCCAGTGGACAGGCAACTAATGAAAAACTGTTTTTT.